This T cell receptor beta chain derives from a study of OX40 agonist ivuxolimab in advanced cancers. Profiling relied on immunoSEQ multiplex PCR, and the TCRdb table lists in-frame clones only, not all of them. There are about 96,000 clones in the sample; 84% occur only once, and roughly 5.2% lies in the top ten. The V gene's germline CDR1 is MNHEY and CDR2 SVGAGI. The length of the CDR3 is 15 residues. V lost 5 bases and J lost 4, with 17 bases in between. V gene TRBV6-5 combines with J gene TRBJ2-5; D possibly corresponds to TRBD1 (6 bases). This receptor was taken from an adult with an advanced solid tumor such as melanoma, head and neck, liver or kidney cancer. Sequencing was performed on CD4+ or CD8+ T cells sorted from blood, taken in a trial of the OX40 agonist ivuxolimab. CDR3 bases: TGTGCCAGCAGTCACCGGGACAATCGGCGAGAGACCCAGTACTTC. Protein product: CASSHRDNRRETQYF.